This TCR beta chain is drawn from a study of blood T cell repertoires in COVID-19. Study background: The study drew acute and convalescent COVID-19 samples from the United States, Italy and Spain. T cells, B-cell-depleted T cells, or PBMCs supplied cDNA or gDNA.

Germline V lookup: CDR1 MDHEN, CDR2 SYDVKM. The CDR3 contains 14 residues. Trimming removed 5 bases at V and 4 bases at J, with 15 bases between. Original methodology: Reference gene primers were amplified, and this amplification served to estimate nucleated cell counts. This table comes from immunoSEQ multiplex PCR, and its TCRdb copy is limited to in-frame clones, with some not included. V, J and clone size derive from that table, while D and trimming were established from the DNA sequence. The table shows some 180,000 clones, with about 85% occurring only once. The chain links TRBV28 to TRBJ2-7; tentative D call: TRBD1 (6 bases). The receptor was isolated from a woman aged 60 to 75 with acute or convalescent COVID-19. Sequenced material: peripheral blood. CDR3 protein: CASSPGHPSYEQYF. The DNA of the CDR3 is TGTGCCAGCAGTCCGGGACACCCGTCGTACGAGCAGTACTTC.